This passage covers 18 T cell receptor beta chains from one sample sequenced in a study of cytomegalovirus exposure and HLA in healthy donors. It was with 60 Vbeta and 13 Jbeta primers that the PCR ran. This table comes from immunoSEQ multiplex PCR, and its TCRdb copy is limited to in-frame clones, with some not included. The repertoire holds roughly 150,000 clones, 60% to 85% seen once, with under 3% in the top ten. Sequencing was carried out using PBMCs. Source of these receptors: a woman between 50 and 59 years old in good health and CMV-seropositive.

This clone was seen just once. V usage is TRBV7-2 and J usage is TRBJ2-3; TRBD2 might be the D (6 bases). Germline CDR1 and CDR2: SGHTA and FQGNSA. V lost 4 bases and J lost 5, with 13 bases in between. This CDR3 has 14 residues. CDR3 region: CASSYKRVGDTQYF. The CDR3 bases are TGTGCCAGCAGCTACAAGCGGGTGGGAGATACGCAGTATTTT. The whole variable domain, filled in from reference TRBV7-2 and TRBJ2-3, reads GAGVSQSPSNKVTEKGKDVELRCDPISGHTALYWYRQSLGQGLEFLIYFQGNSAPDKSGLPSDRFSAERTGGSVSTLTIQRTQQEDSAVYLCASSYKRVGDTQYFGPGTRLTVL.

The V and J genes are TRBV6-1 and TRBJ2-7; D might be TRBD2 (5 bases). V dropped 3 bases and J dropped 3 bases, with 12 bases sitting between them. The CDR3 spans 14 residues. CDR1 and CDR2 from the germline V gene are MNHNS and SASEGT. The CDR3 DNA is TGTGCCAGCAGTGATGGCGGAGGCGGCTACGAGCAGTACTTC. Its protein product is CASSDGGGGYEQYF.

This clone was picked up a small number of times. As DNA, the CDR3 is TGTGCCAGCAGTGAAGTTTGGCCCCTCCACGAGCAGTACTTC. Translation: CASSEVWPLHEQYF. The rearrangement joins TRBV6-1 to TRBJ2-7; no clear D. CDR1 is MNHNS and CDR2 is SASEGT in the germline V gene. This CDR3 has 14 amino acids. Trimming took 1 base from V and 5 from J, leaving 12 bases between them.

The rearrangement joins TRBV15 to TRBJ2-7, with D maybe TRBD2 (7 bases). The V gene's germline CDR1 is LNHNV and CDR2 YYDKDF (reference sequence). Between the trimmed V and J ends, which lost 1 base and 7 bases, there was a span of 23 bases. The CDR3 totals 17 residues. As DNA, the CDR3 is TGTGCCACCAGCAGAGTCCTAGGGGGGGACCCCGGCGAAGAGCAGTACTTC. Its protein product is CATSRVLGGDPGEEQYF.

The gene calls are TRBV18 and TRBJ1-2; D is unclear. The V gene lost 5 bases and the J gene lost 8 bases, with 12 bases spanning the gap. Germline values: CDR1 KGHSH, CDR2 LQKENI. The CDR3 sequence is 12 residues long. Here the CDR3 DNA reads TGTGCCAGCTCAGAAGACCGGAGGGGCTACACCTTC. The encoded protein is CASSEDRRGYTF. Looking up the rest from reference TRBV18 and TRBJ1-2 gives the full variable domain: NAGVMQNPRHLVRRRGQEARLRCSPMKGHSHVYWYRQLPEEGLKFMVYLQKENIIDESGMPKERFSAEFPKEGPSILRIQQVVRGDSAAYFCASSEDRRGYTFGSGTRLTVV.

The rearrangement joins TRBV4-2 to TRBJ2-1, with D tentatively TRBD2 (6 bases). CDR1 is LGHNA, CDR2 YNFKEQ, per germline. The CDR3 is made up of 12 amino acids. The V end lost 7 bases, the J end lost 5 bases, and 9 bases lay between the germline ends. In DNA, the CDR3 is TGTGCCAGCACGGGACTGAACAATGAGCAGTTCTTC. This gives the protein CASTGLNNEQFF.

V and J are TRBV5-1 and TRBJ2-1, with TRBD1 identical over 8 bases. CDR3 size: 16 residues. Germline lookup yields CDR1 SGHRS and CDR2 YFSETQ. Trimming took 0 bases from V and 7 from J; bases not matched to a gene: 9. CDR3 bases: TGCGCCAGCAGCTTGGCAGGGGGCGGCTTAGGGAATGAGCAGTTCTTC. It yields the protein CASSLAGGGLGNEQFF.

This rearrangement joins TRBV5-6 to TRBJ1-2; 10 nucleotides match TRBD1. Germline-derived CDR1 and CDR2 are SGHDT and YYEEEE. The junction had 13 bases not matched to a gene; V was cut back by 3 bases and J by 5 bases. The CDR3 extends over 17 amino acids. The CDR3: CASSYGTGVVGGYGYTF. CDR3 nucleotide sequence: TGTGCCAGCAGCTACGGGACAGGGGTGGTTGGAGGATATGGCTACACCTTC. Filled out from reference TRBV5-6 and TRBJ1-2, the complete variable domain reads DAGVTQSPTHLIKTRGQQVTLRCSPKSGHDTVSWYQQALGQGPQFIFQYYEEEERQRGNFPDRFSGHQFPNYSSELNVNALLLGDSALYLCASSYGTGVVGGYGYTFGSGTRLTVV.

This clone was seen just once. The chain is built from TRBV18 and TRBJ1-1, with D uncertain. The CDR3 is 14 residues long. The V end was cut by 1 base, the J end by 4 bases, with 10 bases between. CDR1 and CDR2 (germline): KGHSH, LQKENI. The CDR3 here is CASSPLSTATEAFF. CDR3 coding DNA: TGTGCCAGCTCACCACTATCCACAGCCACTGAAGCTTTCTTT.

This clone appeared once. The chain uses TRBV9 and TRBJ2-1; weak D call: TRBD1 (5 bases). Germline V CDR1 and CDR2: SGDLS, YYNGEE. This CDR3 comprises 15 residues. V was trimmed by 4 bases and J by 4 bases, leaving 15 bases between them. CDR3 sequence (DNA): TGTGCCAGCAGCCTTTCCGCAGGGCTGTACAATGAGCAGTTCTTC. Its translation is CASSLSAGLYNEQFF.

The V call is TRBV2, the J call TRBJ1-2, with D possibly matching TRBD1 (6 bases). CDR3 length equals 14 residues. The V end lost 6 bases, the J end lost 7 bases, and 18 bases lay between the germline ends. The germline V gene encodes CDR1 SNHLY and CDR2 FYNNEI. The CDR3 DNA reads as TGTGCCAGCAGAAGGTCATTGGGGGCCGGTGGCTACACCTTC. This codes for CASRRSLGAGGYTF.

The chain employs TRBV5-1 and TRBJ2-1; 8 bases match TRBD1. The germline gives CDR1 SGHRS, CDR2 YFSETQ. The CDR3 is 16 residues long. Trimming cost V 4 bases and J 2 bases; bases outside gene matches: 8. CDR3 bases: TGCGCCAGCAGCCCGAGAAACAGGGGGACCTACAATGAGCAGTTCTTC. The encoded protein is CASSPRNRGTYNEQFF.

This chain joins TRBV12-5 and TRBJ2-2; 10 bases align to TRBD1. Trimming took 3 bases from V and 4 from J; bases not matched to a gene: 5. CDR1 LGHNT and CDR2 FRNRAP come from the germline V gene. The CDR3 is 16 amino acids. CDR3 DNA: TGTGCTAGTGGTTTCCCCCGGACAGGGGGCACCGGGGAGCTGTTTTTT. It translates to CASGFPRTGGTGELFF.

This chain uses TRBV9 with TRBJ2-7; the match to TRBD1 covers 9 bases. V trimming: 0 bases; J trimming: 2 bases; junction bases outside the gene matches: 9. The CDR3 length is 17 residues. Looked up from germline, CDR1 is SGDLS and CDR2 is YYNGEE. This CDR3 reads CASSVADGTGPPYEQYF. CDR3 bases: TGTGCCAGCAGCGTAGCGGATGGGACAGGGCCGCCCTACGAGCAGTACTTC. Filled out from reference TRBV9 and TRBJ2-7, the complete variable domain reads DSGVTQTPKHLITATGQRVTLRCSPRSGDLSVYWYQQSLDQGLQFLIQYYNGEERAKGNILERFSAQQFPDLHSELNLSSLELGDSALYFCASSVADGTGPPYEQYFGPGTRLTVT.

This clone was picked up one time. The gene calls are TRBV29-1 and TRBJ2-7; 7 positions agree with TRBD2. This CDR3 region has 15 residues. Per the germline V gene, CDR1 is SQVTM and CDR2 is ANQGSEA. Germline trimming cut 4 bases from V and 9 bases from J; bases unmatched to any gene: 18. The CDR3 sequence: CSVGPSGGPGNGQYF. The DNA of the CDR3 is TGCAGCGTTGGCCCCTCGGGGGGACCTGGAAACGGGCAGTACTTC.

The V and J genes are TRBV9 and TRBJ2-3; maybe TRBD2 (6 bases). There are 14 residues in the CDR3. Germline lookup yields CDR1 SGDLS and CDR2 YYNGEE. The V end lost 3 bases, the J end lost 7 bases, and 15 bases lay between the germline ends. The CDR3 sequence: CASSARDSYHTQYF. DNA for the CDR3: TGTGCCAGCAGCGCCCGGGACTCTTACCATACGCAGTATTTT. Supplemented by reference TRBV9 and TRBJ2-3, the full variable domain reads DSGVTQTPKHLITATGQRVTLRCSPRSGDLSVYWYQQSLDQGLQFLIQYYNGEERAKGNILERFSAQQFPDLHSELNLSSLELGDSALYFCASSARDSYHTQYFGPGTRLTVL.

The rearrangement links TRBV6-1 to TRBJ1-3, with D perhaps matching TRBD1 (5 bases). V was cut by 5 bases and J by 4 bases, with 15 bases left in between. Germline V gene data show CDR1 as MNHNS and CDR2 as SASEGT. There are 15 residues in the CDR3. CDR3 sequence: CASSPEAGGGNTIYF. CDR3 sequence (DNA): TGTGCCAGCAGTCCTGAAGCGGGGGGAGGAAACACCATATATTTT.

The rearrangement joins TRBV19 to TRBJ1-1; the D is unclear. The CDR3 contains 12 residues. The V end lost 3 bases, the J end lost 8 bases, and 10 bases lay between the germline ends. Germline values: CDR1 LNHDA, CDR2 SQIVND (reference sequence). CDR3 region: CASSISGCEAFF. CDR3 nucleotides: TGTGCCAGTAGTATCTCGGGGTGCGAAGCTTTCTTT. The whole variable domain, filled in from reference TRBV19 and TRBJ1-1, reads DGGITQSPKYLFRKEGQNVTLSCEQNLNHDAMYWYRQDPGQGLRLIYYSQIVNDFQKGDIAEGYSVSREKKESFPLTVTSAQKNPTAFYLCASSISGCEAFFGQGTRLTVV.